A selection of T cell receptor beta chains follows, all from one sample in a study of cytomegalovirus exposure and HLA in healthy donors. Using immunoSEQ multiplex PCR, the repertoire was profiled, and TCRdb retains in-frame clones only, with some absent. The data contain roughly 99,000 clones, approximately 74% of them seen just once; the ten biggest clones take up roughly 15%. The sequenced sample consisted of PBMCs. These receptors were collected from a middle-aged woman in good health and CMV-seropositive. Each CDR3 is given with its conserved first and last residue. The order of the fields is J gene, clone size, D gene, V gene, CDR3 protein, CDR3 DNA. D genes are given only for firm matches. The size entry is marked missing in some rows and otherwise reads once, few, many or a size class.

J: TRBJ2-7; size: .; D: TRBD2; V: TRBV2; CDR3: CASSESLAGEQYF; DNA: TGTGCCAGCAGTGAATCCCTAGCGGGCGAGCAGTACTTC
J: TRBJ2-7; size: .; D: .; V: TRBV5-1; CDR3: CASSLHTTTTYEQYF; DNA: TGCGCCAGCAGCTTACATACTACTACCACCTACGAGCAGTACTTC
J: TRBJ1-6; size: .; D: .; V: TRBV6-1; CDR3: CASTQRRDFNSPLHF; DNA: TGTGCCAGCACACAAAGACGGGATTTCAATTCACCCCTCCACTTT
J: TRBJ1-4; size: .; D: .; V: TRBV7-8; CDR3: CASSLGGTNEKLFF; DNA: TGTGCCAGCAGCTTAGGAGGGACTAATGAAAAACTGTTTTTT
J: TRBJ2-2; size: .; D: .; V: TRBV5-8; CDR3: CASSWSGVPGELFF; DNA: TGTGCCAGCAGCTGGTCAGGGGTCCCCGGGGAGCTGTTTTTT
J: TRBJ1-6; size: .; D: TRBD1; V: TRBV30; CDR3: CAWSPWGQGESPLHF; DNA: TGTGCCTGGAGCCCATGGGGACAGGGGGAGTCACCCCTCCACTTT
J: TRBJ2-2; size: once; D: TRBD2; V: TRBV10-3; CDR3: CAISRASGEVGELFF; DNA: TGTGCCATCAGTCGGGCTAGCGGGGAGGTCGGGGAGCTGTTTTTT
J: TRBJ2-1; size: .; D: .; V: TRBV5-4; CDR3: CASSLGGAVNYNEQFF; DNA: TGTGCCAGCAGCTTGGGTGGGGCAGTTAACTACAATGAGCAGTTCTTC
J: TRBJ2-7; size: .; D: TRBD1; V: TRBV7-8; CDR3: CASSEGTVIDNEQYF; DNA: TGTGCCAGCAGCGAAGGGACAGTTATAGACAACGAGCAGTACTTC
J: TRBJ1-1; size: few; D: .; V: TRBV2; CDR3: CASELMNTEAFF; DNA: TGTGCCAGCGAACTGATGAACACTGAAGCTTTCTTT
J: TRBJ1-2; size: .; D: TRBD1; V: TRBV7-2; CDR3: CASSLRDSPNYGYTF; DNA: TGTGCCAGCAGCTTAAGGGACAGCCCTAACTATGGCTACACCTTC
J: TRBJ2-1; size: .; D: .; V: TRBV7-2; CDR3: CASSLDEPRGYNEQFF; DNA: TGTGCCAGCAGCTTAGATGAGCCCCGGGGTTACAATGAGCAGTTCTTC
J: TRBJ1-2; size: .; D: .; V: TRBV6-5; CDR3: CASRQGTNYGYTF; DNA: TGTGCCAGCAGACAGGGTACTAACTATGGCTACACCTTC
J: TRBJ2-2; size: .; D: .; V: TRBV5-1; CDR3: CASSLPTHATGELFF; DNA: TGCGCCAGCAGCTTGCCGACTCATGCCACCGGGGAGCTGTTTTTT
J: TRBJ1-1; size: .; D: .; V: TRBV18; CDR3: CASSPTAEITEAFF; DNA: TGTGCCAGCTCACCAACCGCCGAGATTACTGAAGCTTTCTTT
J: TRBJ1-6; size: .; D: .; V: TRBV5-1; CDR3: CASSSSSYNSPLHF; DNA: TGCGCCAGCAGCTCGAGCTCCTATAATTCACCCCTCCACTTT
J: TRBJ1-5; size: .; D: .; V: TRBV6-5; CDR3: CASSPLGLSNQPQHF; DNA: TGTGCCAGCAGTCCCCTGGGACTTAGCAATCAGCCCCAGCATTTT
J: TRBJ1-2; size: .; D: .; V: TRBV15; CDR3: CATSRAGLVGYTF; DNA: TGTGCCACCAGCAGAGCGGGTTTAGTTGGCTACACCTTC
J: TRBJ2-5; size: .; D: TRBD2; V: TRBV5-1; CDR3: CASSTGGSYRVETQYF; DNA: TGCGCCAGCAGCACCGGGGGGTCCTACCGGGTAGAGACCCAGTACTTC
J: TRBJ2-7; size: few; D: TRBD1; V: TRBV6-5; CDR3: CASSYGTGATYEQYF; DNA: TGTGCCAGCAGTTACGGGACAGGTGCGACCTACGAGCAGTACTTC
J: TRBJ1-5; size: .; D: .; V: TRBV7-8; CDR3: CASSLARSGDQPQHF; DNA: TGTGCCAGCAGCTTAGCTCGATCGGGAGATCAGCCCCAGCATTTT
J: TRBJ1-6; size: .; D: .; V: TRBV6-1; CDR3: CASRGLNNSPLHF; DNA: TGTGCCAGCAGGGGACTAAATAATTCACCCCTCCACTTT
J: TRBJ2-5; size: .; D: TRBD1; V: TRBV5-6; CDR3: CASSRTGDRETQYF; DNA: TGTGCCAGCAGCCGGACAGGGGATCGGGAGACCCAGTACTTC